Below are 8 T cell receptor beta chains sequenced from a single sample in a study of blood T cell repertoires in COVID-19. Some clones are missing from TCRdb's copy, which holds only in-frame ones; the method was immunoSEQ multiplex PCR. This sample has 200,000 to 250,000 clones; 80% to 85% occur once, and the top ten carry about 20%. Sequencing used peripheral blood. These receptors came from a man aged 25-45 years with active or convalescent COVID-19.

The CDR3 protein is CASSFLKTSGITDTQYF. In DNA form, the CDR3 reads TGTGCCAGCAGTTTCCTAAAGACTAGCGGGATCACAGATACGCAGTATTTT. This chain connects TRBV27 to TRBJ2-3, with 11 bases lining up with TRBD2. Germline V gene lookup returns CDR1 MNHEY and CDR2 SMNVEV (reference sequence). The V segment lost 3 bases and the J segment 2 bases; nucleotides outside the gene matches: 7. This CDR3 contains 17 residues.

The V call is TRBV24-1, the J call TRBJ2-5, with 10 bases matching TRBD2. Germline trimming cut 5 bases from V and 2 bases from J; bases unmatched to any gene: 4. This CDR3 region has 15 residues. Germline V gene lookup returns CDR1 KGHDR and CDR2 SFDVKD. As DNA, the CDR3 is TGTGCCACCAGTGGGGGTAGCGGGGGGCAAGAGACCCAGTACTTC. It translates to CATSGGSGGQETQYF.

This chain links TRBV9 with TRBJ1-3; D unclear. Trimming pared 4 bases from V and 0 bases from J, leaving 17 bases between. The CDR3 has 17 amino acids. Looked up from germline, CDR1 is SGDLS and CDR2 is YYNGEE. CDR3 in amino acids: CASSTPRNSPSGNTIYF. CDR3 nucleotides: TGTGCCAGCAGCACACCAAGGAACAGCCCCTCTGGAAACACCATATATTTT.

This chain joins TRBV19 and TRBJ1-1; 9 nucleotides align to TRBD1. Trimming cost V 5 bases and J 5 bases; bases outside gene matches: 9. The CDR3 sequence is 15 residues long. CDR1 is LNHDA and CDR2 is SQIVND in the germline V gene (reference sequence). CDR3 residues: CASSAPGQGRTEAFF. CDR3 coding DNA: TGTGCCAGTAGTGCACCGGGACAGGGTCGGACTGAAGCTTTCTTT. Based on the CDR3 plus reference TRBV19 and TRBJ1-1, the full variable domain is DGGITQSPKYLFRKEGQNVTLSCEQNLNHDAMYWYRQDPGQGLRLIYYSQIVNDFQKGDIAEGYSVSREKKESFPLTVTSAQKNPTAFYLCASSAPGQGRTEAFFGQGTRLTVV.

The CDR3 protein is CAISGSQAGDTQYF. The CDR3, as DNA: TGTGCCATCAGTGGTTCTCAGGCAGGGGATACGCAGTATTTT. J is TRBJ2-3 and V is TRBV10-3; D possibly corresponds to TRBD1 (5 bases). V lost 4 bases to trimming and J lost 6 bases, with 14 bases between them. This CDR3 has 14 residues. Germline CDR1 ENHRY, CDR2 SYGVKD.

CDR3 in DNA: TGTGCCCGGGGACTGAGCCCCAACTATGGCTACACCTTC. Amino acids: CARGLSPNYGYTF. V and J are TRBV30 and TRBJ1-2, with D tentatively TRBD1 (5 bases). V dropped 8 bases and J dropped 2 bases, with 15 bases sitting between them. This CDR3 is built from 13 residues. CDR1 GTSNPN and CDR2 SVGIG come from the germline V gene (reference sequence).

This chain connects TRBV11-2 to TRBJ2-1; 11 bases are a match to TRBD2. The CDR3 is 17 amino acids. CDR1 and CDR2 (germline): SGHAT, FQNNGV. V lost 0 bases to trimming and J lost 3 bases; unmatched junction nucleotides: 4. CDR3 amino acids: CASSLDLAGGYYNEQFF. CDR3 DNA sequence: TGTGCCAGCAGCTTAGATTTAGCGGGAGGGTACTACAATGAGCAGTTCTTC. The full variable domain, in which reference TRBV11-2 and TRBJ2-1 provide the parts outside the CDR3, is EAGVAQSPRYKIIEKRQSVAFWCNPISGHATLYWYQQILGQGPKLLIQFQNNGVVDDSQLPKDRFSAERLKGVDSTLKIQPAKLEDSAVYLCASSLDLAGGYYNEQFFGPGTRLTVL.

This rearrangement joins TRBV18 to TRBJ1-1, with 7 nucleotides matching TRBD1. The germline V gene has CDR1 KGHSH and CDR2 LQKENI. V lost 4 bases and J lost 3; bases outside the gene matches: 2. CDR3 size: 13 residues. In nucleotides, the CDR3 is TGTGCCAGCTCACTAGGACAGGACACTGAAGCTTTCTTT. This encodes CASSLGQDTEAFF.